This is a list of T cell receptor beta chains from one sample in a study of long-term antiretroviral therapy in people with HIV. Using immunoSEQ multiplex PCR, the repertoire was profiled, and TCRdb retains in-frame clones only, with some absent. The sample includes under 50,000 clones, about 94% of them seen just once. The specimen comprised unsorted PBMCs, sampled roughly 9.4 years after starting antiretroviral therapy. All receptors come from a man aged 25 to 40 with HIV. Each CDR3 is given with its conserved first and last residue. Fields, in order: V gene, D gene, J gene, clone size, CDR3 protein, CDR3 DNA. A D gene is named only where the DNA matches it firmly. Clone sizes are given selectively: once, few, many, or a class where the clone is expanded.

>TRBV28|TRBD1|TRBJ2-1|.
CASSAPGQGHNEQFF
TGTGCCAGCAGTGCGCCGGGACAGGGACACAATGAGCAGTTCTTC
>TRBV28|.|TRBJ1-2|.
CASKEPGDYGYTF
TGTGCCAGCAAAGAACCCGGGGACTATGGCTACACCTTC
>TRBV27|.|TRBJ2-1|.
CASSLRSGTEPYNEQFF
TGTGCCAGCAGTTTAAGATCGGGGACGGAGCCGTACAATGAGCAGTTCTTC
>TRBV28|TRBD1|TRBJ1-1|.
CASSYPDRLNTEAFF
TGTGCCAGCAGTTATCCGGACAGGCTAAACACTGAAGCTTTCTTT
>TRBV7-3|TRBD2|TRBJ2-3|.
CASSFSGGTDTQYF
TGTGCCAGCAGCTTTAGCGGGGGCACAGATACGCAGTATTTT
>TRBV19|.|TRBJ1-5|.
CASSMGRDQPQHF
TGTGCCAGTAGTATGGGCAGGGACCAGCCCCAGCATTTT
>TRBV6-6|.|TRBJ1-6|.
CASSGTRESPLHF
TGTGCCAGCAGTGGAACCCGGGAATCACCCCTCCACTTT
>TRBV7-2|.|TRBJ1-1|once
CASSLGQLSNTEAFF
TGTGCCAGCAGCTTAGGACAGCTTTCGAACACTGAAGCTTTCTTT
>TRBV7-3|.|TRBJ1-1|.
CASSLSPASTNTEAFF
TGTGCCAGCAGCTTATCCCCGGCCAGCACTAACACTGAAGCTTTCTTT
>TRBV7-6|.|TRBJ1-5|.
CASSLTSGLNQPQHF
TGTGCCAGCAGCTTAACTTCGGGGCTGAATCAGCCCCAGCATTTT
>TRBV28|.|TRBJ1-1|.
CASKGGTEAFF
TGTGCCAGCAAGGGGGGCACTGAAGCTTTCTTT
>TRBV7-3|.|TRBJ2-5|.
CASSLQVGETQYF
TGTGCCAGCAGCTTACAGGTTGGAGAGACCCAGTACTTC
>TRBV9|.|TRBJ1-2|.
CASSTRSYGYTF
TGTGCCAGCAGCACTCGGTCCTATGGCTACACCTTC
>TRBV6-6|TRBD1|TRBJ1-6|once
CASSSTGVSPLHF
TGTGCCAGCAGTTCTACAGGGGTCTCACCCCTCCACTTT
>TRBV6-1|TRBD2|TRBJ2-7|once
CASSEPPSGTPYEQYF
TGTGCCAGCAGTGAACCCCCTAGCGGAACCCCCTACGAGCAGTACTTC
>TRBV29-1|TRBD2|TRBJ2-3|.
CSVVGGDTQYF
TGCAGCGTTGTCGGGGGGGATACGCAGTATTTT
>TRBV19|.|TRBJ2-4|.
CASTGAGVAKNIQYF
TGTGCCAGTACGGGGGCGGGGGTAGCCAAAAACATTCAGTACTTC
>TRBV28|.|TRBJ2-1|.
CASRPGHAYNEQFF
TGTGCCAGCAGGCCGGGACACGCCTACAATGAGCAGTTCTTC
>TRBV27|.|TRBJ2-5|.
CASSLGGGAHPLQETQYF
TGTGCCAGCAGTTTGGGAGGGGGGGCGCACCCACTCCAAGAGACCCAGTACTTC
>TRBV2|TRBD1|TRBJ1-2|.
CASRDRRYGYTF
TGTGCCAGCCGGGACAGGCGATATGGCTACACCTTC
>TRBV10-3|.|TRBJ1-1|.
CATLTTPSQANTEAFF
TGTGCCACCTTAACGACTCCTTCCCAGGCGAACACTGAAGCTTTCTTT
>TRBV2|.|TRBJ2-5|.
CASSEDSEETQYF
TGTGCCAGCAGTGAGGACAGTGAAGAGACCCAGTACTTC
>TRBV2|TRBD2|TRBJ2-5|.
CASSAGLAGGEQETQYF
TGTGCCAGCAGTGCGGGACTAGCGGGGGGGGAACAAGAGACCCAGTACTTC
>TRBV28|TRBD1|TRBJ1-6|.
CASSLTGWNSPLHF
TGTGCCAGCAGTTTGACAGGGTGGAATTCACCCCTCCACTTT
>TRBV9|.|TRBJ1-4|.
CASSPTEPNEKLFF
TGTGCCAGCAGCCCGACGGAACCCAATGAAAAACTGTTTTTT
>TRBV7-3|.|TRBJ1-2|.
CASSPSPGHNYGYTF
TGTGCCAGCAGCCCCAGCCCGGGACACAACTATGGCTACACCTTC